The 14 T cell receptor beta chains below were found in one sample sequenced in a study of shared clonotypes between healthy human individuals. Only in-frame clones appear in the TCRdb table, and some are missing; sequencing was by immunoSEQ multiplex PCR. The table shows approximately 2.5 million clones, with 85% to 95% occurring only once. Sample: naive CD4+ T cells sorted from blood. The sample's subset: CD45RA+ positively selected. Receptors originate from a young man in good health.

The gene calls are TRBV5-4 and TRBJ2-3, with D perhaps matching TRBD1 (6 bases). Trimming cost V 7 bases and J 4 bases, with 10 bases left between them. In germline, CDR1 is SGHNT, CDR2 YYREEE (reference sequence). This CDR3 comprises 12 residues. The CDR3 region is CASSQGADTQYF. The CDR3 DNA reads as TGTGCCAGCTCACAGGGAGCAGATACGCAGTATTTT.

The V and J genes are TRBV14 and TRBJ2-7, with 7 nucleotides matching TRBD2. This CDR3 is built from 15 residues. Germline CDR1 reads SGHDN; CDR2 reads FVKESK. Unmatched junction bases numbered 5, after V lost 1 base and J lost 2 bases. The CDR3 loop is CASSQATGLTYEQYF. The CDR3 bases are TGTGCCAGCAGCCAAGCTACGGGACTAACCTACGAGCAGTACTTC.

J is TRBJ2-5 and V is TRBV5-1, with D possibly TRBD2 on 6 matching bases. The V gene lost 2 bases and the J gene lost 4 bases, with 12 bases spanning the gap. Germline loops: CDR1 SGHRS, CDR2 YFSETQ. The CDR3 contains 14 residues. The CDR3: CASSLGGERETQYF. The CDR3 DNA is TGCGCCAGCAGCTTAGGCGGGGAGAGAGAGACCCAGTACTTC. Full variable domain (missing parts from reference TRBV5-1 and TRBJ2-5): KAGVTQTPRYLIKTRGQQVTLSCSPISGHRSVSWYQQTPGQGLQFLFEYFSETQRNKGNFPGRFSGRQFSNSRSEMNVSTLELGDSALYLCASSLGGERETQYFGPGTRLLVL.

The J gene is TRBJ1-2, the V gene TRBV6-5; TRBD1 is a possible D gene (5 bases). CDR1 is MNHEY, CDR2 SVGAGI, per germline. This CDR3 spans 15 amino acids. The V end was cut by 4 bases, the J end by 5 bases, with 17 bases between. In DNA form, the CDR3 reads TGTGCCAGCAGTTTCCCCTCTCGGGGGGGATATGGCTACACCTTC. As protein: CASSFPSRGGYGYTF.

V is TRBV7-9 and J is TRBJ2-1; 11 nucleotides match TRBD2. V trimming: 5 bases; J trimming: 8 bases; junction bases outside the gene matches: 20. The CDR3 consists of 19 residues. Looked up from germline, CDR1 is SEHNR and CDR2 is FQNEAQ (reference sequence). The CDR3 is CASSRRGLADYKRSDEQFF. DNA for the CDR3: TGTGCCAGCAGCCGCCGGGGACTAGCGGACTATAAAAGAAGCGATGAGCAGTTCTTC. The variable domain in full, completed from reference TRBV7-9 and TRBJ2-1, reads DTGVSQNPRHKITKRGQNVTFRCDPISEHNRLYWYRQTLGQGPEFLTYFQNEAQLEKSRLLSDRFSAERPKGSFSTLEIQRTEQGDSAMYLCASSRRGLADYKRSDEQFFGPGTRLTVL.

This clone occurred once. The chain couples TRBV5-4 to TRBJ2-7; D perhaps matches TRBD2 (5 bases). CDR3 length: 13 amino acids. Germline assignment: CDR1 SGHNT and CDR2 YYREEE (reference sequence). V gave up 7 bases and J gave up 6 bases, with 17 bases separating them. The CDR3 region has the DNA TGTGCCAGCCGTTTTAGCCCGGCGGGCGAGCAGTACTTC. It yields the protein CASRFSPAGEQYF.

As for this clone: This CDR3 is also generated by other DNA sequences in the sample. The chain combines TRBV27 with TRBJ1-3; D not certain. The germline V gene encodes CDR1 MNHEY and CDR2 SMNVEV (reference sequence). The CDR3 has 12 residues. Trimming took 4 bases from V and 4 from J, leaving 5 bases between them. The CDR3 loop is CASSSPGNTIYF. CDR3 DNA sequence: TGTGCCAGCAGTTCCCCAGGAAACACCATATATTTT.

This chain connects TRBV7-9 to TRBJ2-3; 7 bases line up with TRBD2. Germline values: CDR1 SEHNR, CDR2 FQNEAQ (reference sequence). J lost 1 base, V lost 7 bases, and 2 bases had no gene match. This CDR3 is 13 amino acids long. Here the CDR3 reads CASNLAGTDTQYF. CDR3 in DNA: TGTGCCAGCAACCTAGCGGGCACAGATACGCAGTATTTT.

The V and J genes are TRBV30 and TRBJ2-7, with D perhaps TRBD2 (6 bases). Germline V gene lookup returns CDR1 GTSNPN and CDR2 SVGIG (reference sequence). Trimming pared 2 bases from V and 2 bases from J, leaving 19 bases between. This CDR3 contains 16 residues. CDR3 sequence (DNA): TGTGCCTGGAGTCAAATTCCGGGACTGGCGACCTACGAGCAGTACTTC. Protein: CAWSQIPGLATYEQYF.

The chain is built from TRBV4-1 and TRBJ1-4, with D tentatively TRBD1 (6 bases). The CDR3 contains 15 residues. V gave up 0 bases and J gave up 8 bases, with 13 bases separating them. Germline V lookup: CDR1 MGHRA, CDR2 YSYEKL. CDR3: CASSQDAQGREKLFF. The CDR3 coding sequence is TGCGCCAGCAGCCAAGACGCACAGGGAAGGGAAAAACTGTTTTTT.

For this clone: A read error may produce the germline difference seen at one junction end. In DNA form, the CDR3 reads TGTGCCAGCAATTTACACCGGACAGGGTTTGGAGAAAAACTGTTTTTT. Residues: CASNLHRTGFGEKLFF. This sequence joins TRBV28 and TRBJ1-4; 8 bases agree with TRBD1. Looked up from germline, CDR1 is MDHEN and CDR2 is SYDVKM. The length of the CDR3 is 16 residues.

The chain links TRBV7-2 to TRBJ2-7; 9 bases match TRBD2. Germline-derived CDR1 and CDR2 are SGHTA and FQGNSA. Trimming removed 6 bases from V and 3 bases from J; junction bases left unmatched: 6. The CDR3 sequence is 14 residues long. The chain's CDR3 is CASRLSSGSYEQYF. The CDR3 DNA follows: TGTGCCAGCAGACTAAGTAGCGGGAGCTACGAGCAGTACTTC.

V gene TRBV27 combines with J gene TRBJ2-5; 8 bases match TRBD2. Germline V gene sequence: CDR1 MNHEY, CDR2 SMNVEV (reference sequence). Trimming cost V 3 bases and J 4 bases; bases outside gene matches: 4. CDR3 length: 14 amino acids. CDR3 protein: CASSLRTSSETQYF. The DNA of the CDR3 is TGTGCCAGCAGTTTGCGGACTAGCTCAGAGACCCAGTACTTC.

This clone was seen just once. Here the CDR3 reads CASSKGTGGETQYF. Written as DNA, the CDR3 is TGTGCCAGCAGTAAGGGGACAGGTGGAGAGACCCAGTACTTC. The V and J genes are TRBV6-1 and TRBJ2-5; 8 positions match TRBD1. Germline V lookup: CDR1 MNHNS, CDR2 SASEGT. The V and J ends lost 5 bases and 4 bases, in that order; junction bases with no gene match: 6. This CDR3 has 14 residues.